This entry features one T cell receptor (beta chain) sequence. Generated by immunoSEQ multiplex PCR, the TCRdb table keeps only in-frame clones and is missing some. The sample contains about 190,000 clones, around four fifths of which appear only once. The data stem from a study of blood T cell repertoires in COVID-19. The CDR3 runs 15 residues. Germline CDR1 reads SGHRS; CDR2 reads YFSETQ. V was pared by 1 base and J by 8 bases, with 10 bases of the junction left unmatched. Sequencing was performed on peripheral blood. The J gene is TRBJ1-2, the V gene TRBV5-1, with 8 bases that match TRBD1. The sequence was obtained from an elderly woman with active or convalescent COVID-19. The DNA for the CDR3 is TGCGCCAGCAGCTTGATGACCCAGGGGGCGGGCGGCTACACCTTC. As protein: CASSLMTQGAGGYTF.